Given below is one T cell receptor beta chain in context. Its recognized antigen is unknown. No much larger clone is present one base from it, and per-base qualities are unavailable. The record originates from a study of blood T cell repertoires in COVID-19 (TCRdb year 2020). Notes on the research overall: Samples from collaborators originated in the United States, Italy and Spain and spanned both the acute and convalescent phases of COVID-19. Deeply sampled blood TCRbeta repertoires from subjects exposed to, actively infected with, or recovered from COVID-19 were included in the dataset. The repertoires were made available in a free public database intended to serve as a resource for research on the immune response to SARS-CoV-2. The samples were drawn from the first 160 participants of the ongoing ImmuneRACE study and from 1,200 or so subjects provided by 6 global collaborators. The material from the prospective study consisted of cDNA or gDNA derived from T cells, B-cell-depleted T cells, or PBMCs. Nearly every sample came with metadata listing a de-identified subject ID, COVID-19 status, age in years and sex. Where HLA class I and class II types were available, the types were taken from metadata supplied by the sample provider, not from assay-based typing. What the research found in general, with its limitations: How much clinical and demographic metadata was included differed by source and by participant, and the metadata was provided uncurated.

CDR1 and CDR2 were assigned from the germline V gene as LGHNT and FRNRAP. The CDR3 sequence holds 14 residues, the cysteine and phenylalanine included. The kept DNA is CDR3 alone, 42 bases in frame from the first base. V has 6 bases trimmed and J has 2 bases trimmed; junction bases matching no gene number 5. TCRbeta CDR3 regions were amplified from genomic DNA using the immunoSEQ Assay, a bias-controlled multiplex PCR. The source study handled its data this way. The number of nucleated cells in each sample was estimated by amplification of reference gene primers within the assay. To quantify the absolute abundance of each unique TCRbeta CDR3 rearrangement, sequence reads were collapsed and filtered. For each sample, productive Simpson clonality was calculated as the square root of Simpson's diversity index across productive rearrangements. In its TCRdb copy, this immuneACCESS table keeps in-frame sequences only and misses some clones. Where compared with another copy, unresolved V genes explain less than half of these, and the others have no known cause. The V and J calls and clone size were taken over from that table, and D and trimming were inferred from the DNA. The sample profile shows about 30,000 clones; about 80% of them were found once. 46% of the sample goes to the ten largest clones.

The collaborating institutions used their own protocols to collect whole blood in K2EDTA tubes. Collaborator samples were shipped for TCRbeta analysis as frozen whole blood, isolated PBMCs, or DNA extracted from either sample type. The receptor chain draws on TRBV12-5 and TRBJ2-5; 8 bases in between match TRBD1. Sequencing input: peripheral blood. The receptor was derived from a woman between 65 and 79 years old with acute or convalescent COVID-19. The DNA sequence reads TGTGCTAGTGGCTCCGGGACAGGACAAGAGACCCAGTACTTC. It codes for CASGSGTGQETQYF.